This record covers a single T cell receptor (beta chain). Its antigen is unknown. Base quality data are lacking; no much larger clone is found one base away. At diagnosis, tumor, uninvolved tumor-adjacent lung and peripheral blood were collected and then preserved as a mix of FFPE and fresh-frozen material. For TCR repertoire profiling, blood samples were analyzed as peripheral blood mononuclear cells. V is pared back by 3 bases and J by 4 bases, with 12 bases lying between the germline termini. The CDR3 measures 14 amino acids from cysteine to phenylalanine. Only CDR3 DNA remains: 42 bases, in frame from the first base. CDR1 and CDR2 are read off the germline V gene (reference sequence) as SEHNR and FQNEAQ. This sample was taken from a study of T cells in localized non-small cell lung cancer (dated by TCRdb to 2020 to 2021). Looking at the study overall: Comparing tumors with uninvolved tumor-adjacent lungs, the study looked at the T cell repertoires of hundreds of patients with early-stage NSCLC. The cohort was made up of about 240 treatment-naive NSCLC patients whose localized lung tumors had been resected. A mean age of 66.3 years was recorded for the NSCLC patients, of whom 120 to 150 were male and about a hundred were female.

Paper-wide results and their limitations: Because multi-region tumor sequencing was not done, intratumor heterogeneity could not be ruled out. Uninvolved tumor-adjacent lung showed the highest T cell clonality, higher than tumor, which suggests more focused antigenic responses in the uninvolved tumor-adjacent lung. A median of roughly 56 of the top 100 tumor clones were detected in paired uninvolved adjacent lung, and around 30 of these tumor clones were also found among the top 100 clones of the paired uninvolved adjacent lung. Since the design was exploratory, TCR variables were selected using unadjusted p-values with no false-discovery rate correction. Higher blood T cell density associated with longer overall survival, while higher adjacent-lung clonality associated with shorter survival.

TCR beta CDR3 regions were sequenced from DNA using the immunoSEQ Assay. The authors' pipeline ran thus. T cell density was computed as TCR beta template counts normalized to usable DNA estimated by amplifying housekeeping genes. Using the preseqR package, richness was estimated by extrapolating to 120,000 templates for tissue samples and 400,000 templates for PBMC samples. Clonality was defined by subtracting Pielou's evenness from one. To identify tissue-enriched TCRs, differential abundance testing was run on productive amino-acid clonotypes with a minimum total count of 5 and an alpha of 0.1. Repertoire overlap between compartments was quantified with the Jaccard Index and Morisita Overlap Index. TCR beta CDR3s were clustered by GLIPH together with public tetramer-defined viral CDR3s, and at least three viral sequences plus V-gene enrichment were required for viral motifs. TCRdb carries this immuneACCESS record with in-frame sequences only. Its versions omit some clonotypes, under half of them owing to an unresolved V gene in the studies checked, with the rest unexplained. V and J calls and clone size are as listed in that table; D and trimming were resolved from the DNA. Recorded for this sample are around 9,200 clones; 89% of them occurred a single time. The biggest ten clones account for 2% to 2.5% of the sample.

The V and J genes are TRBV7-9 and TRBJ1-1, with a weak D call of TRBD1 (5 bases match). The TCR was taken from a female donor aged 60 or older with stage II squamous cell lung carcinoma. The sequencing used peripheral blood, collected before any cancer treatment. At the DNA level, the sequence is TGTGCCAGCAGCTTCATGGATGGGGCCACTGAAGCTTTCTTT. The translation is CASSFMDGATEAFF.